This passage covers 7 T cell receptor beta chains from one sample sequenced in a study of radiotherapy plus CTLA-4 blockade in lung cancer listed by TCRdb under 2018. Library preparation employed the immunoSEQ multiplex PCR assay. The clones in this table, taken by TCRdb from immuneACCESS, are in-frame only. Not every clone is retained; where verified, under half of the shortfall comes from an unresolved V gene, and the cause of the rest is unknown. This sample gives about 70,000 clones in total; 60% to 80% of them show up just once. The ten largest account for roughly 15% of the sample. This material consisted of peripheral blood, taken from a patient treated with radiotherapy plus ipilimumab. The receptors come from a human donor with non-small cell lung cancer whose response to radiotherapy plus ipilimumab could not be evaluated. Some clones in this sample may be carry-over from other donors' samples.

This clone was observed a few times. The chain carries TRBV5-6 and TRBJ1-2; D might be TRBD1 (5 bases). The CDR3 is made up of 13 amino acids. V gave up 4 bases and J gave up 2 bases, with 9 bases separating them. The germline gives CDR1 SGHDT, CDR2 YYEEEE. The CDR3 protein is CASSPGGNYGYTF. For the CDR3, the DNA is TGTGCCAGCAGCCCGGGGGGGAACTATGGCTACACCTTC.

Written as DNA, the CDR3 is TGTGCCAGCAGTGAATCATTGCGATGGAGCACTGAAGCTTTCTTT. Protein product: CASSESLRWSTEAFF. V is TRBV25-1 and J is TRBJ1-1; D is undetermined. Germline V gives CDR1 MGHDK, CDR2 SYGVNS. This CDR3 spans 15 amino acids. V was trimmed by 1 base and J by 4 bases, leaving 13 bases between them. Using reference TRBV25-1 and TRBJ1-1 for the parts outside the CDR3, the full variable domain is EADIYQTPRYLVIGTGKKITLECSQTMGHDKMYWYQQDPGMELHLIHYSYGVNSTEKGDLSSESTVSRIRTEHFPLTLESARPSHTSQYLCASSESLRWSTEAFFGQGTRLTVV.

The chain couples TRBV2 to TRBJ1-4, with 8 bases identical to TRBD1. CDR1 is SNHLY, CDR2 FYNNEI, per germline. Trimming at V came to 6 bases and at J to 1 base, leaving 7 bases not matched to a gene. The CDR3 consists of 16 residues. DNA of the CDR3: TGTGCCAGCAGGCCTTTCGACAGGGGAACTAATGAAAAACTGTTTTTT. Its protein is CASRPFDRGTNEKLFF.

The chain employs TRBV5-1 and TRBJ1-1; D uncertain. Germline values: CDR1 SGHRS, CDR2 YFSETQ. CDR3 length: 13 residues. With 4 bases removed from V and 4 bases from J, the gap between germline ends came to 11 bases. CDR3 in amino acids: CASSPPTSTEAFF. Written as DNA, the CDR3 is TGCGCCAGCAGCCCCCCAACGAGCACTGAAGCTTTCTTT. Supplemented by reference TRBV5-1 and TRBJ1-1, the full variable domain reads KAGVTQTPRYLIKTRGQQVTLSCSPISGHRSVSWYQQTPGQGLQFLFEYFSETQRNKGNFPGRFSGRQFSNSRSEMNVSTLELGDSALYLCASSPPTSTEAFFGQGTRLTVV.

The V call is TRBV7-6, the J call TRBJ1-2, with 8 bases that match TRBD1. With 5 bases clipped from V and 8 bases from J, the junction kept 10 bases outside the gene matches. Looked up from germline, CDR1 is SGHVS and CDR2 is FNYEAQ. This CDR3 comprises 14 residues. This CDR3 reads CASSAQGALGGYTF. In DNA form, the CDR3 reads TGTGCCAGCAGCGCTCAGGGGGCGTTGGGGGGCTACACCTTC.

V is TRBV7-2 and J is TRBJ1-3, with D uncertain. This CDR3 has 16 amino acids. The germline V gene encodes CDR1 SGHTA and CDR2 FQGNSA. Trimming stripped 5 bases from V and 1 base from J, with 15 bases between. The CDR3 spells CASSLLNRGSGNTIYF. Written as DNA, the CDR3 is TGTGCCAGCAGCCTACTTAATCGGGGTTCTGGAAACACCATATATTTT.

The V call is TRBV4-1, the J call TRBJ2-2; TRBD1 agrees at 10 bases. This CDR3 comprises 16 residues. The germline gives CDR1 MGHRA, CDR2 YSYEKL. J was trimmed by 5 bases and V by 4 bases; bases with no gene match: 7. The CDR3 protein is CASSPGQGIRTGELFF. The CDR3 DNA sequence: TGCGCCAGCAGCCCGGGACAGGGGATAAGGACCGGGGAGCTGTTTTTT.